Given below is one T cell receptor beta chain in context. Its antigen is not identified. The V gene's germline CDR1 is LGHNA and CDR2 YNFKEQ. V shed 1 base, J shed 0 bases, and the junction held 16 bases outside the gene matches. The CDR3 consists of 22 residues. These data are taken from a study of T cell repertoires in ileal Crohn's disease. The study, taken as a whole, reports: Compared with non-smokers, active smokers at surgery showed more clonal expansions. Compared with CD4 T cells, sorted CD8 cells carried more expanded clones.

Approximately 500 nanograms of biopsy DNA per sample underwent TCRB immunosequencing. TCRdb's table, derived via immunoSEQ multiplex PCR, lists solely in-frame clones and lacks some. The sample lists about 9,600 clones, around 80% seen once, with about 25% in the top ten. This chain joins TRBV4-2 and TRBJ2-2; 11 bases are a match to TRBD2. Sequencing was carried out using ileal tissue. This clonotype originated in an adult with Crohn's disease. The DNA for the CDR3 is TGTGCCAGCAGCCAAGTACTCCTAGCGGGGGGACCCACAATCGCGAACACCGGGGAGCTGTTTTTT. This codes for CASSQVLLAGGPTIANTGELFF.